This paragraph covers one T cell receptor beta chain sequence. CDR3 size: 12 residues. Trimming stripped 5 bases from V and 2 bases from J, with 7 bases between. This sample is drawn from a study of blood T cell repertoires in COVID-19. Measured with immunoSEQ multiplex PCR; TCRdb has only the in-frame clones, and not every one. This sample yields 350,000 to 500,000 clones, of which about 88% are seen a single time; 1.4% to 1.5% belongs to the top ten. Study members were between roughly 18 and 100 years old and lived in 24 US regions. Sequencing was done on a sample of PBMCs or T cells enriched from blood (not recorded which). V is TRBV12-3 or TRBV12-4 and J is TRBJ2-7; D uncertain. The sequence was collected from a woman aged 18-30 years who had been exposed to COVID-19. CDR3 amino acids: CASSTSAYEQYF. Written as DNA, the CDR3 is TGTGCCAGCAGTACTTCCGCCTACGAGCAGTACTTC.